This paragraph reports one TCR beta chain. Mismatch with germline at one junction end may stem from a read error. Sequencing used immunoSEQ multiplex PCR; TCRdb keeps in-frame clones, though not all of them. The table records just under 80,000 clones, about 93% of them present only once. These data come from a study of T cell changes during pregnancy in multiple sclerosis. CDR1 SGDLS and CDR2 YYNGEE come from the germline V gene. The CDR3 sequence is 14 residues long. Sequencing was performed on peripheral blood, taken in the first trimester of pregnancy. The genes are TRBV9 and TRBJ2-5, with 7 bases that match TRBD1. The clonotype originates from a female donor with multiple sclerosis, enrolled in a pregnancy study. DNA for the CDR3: TGCGCCAGCAGCGTAGAAGGGACAGCAGAGACCCAGTACTTC. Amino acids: CASSVEGTAETQYF.